The 6 T cell receptor beta chains below were found in one sample sequenced in a study of blood T cells in healthy people across ages. Through a sample-barcoded 5' primer and a J-beta primer mix, a second PCR was run for roughly 6 to 12 cycles. One entry per CDR3 protein results from TCRdb running MiXCR on the 5' RACE reads. This sample has about a million distinct CDR3 sequences, with about 48% found just once. Specimen: blood. These receptors were collected from a man aged 25 to 45 in good health.

The chain has TRBV24-1 and TRBJ2-1; no reliable D call. Germline V gives CDR1 KGHDR, CDR2 SFDVKD. The CDR3 contains 13 residues. V was cut by 5 bases and J by 4 bases, with 8 bases left in between. The CDR3 DNA follows: TGTGCCACCAGTGTAAGGAGTTACAATGAGCAGTTCTTC. Its translation is CATSVRSYNEQFF.

J is TRBJ2-3 and V is TRBV6-2 or TRBV6-3, with D maybe TRBD1 (5 bases). The germline CDR1 and CDR2 sequences are MNHEY and SVGEGT. V dropped 6 bases and J dropped 3 bases, with 16 bases sitting between them. The CDR3 is 15 residues long. This chain's CDR3 is CASSQGLKRTDTQYF. CDR3 in DNA: TGTGCCAGCAGCCAGGGATTAAAGAGGACAGATACGCAGTATTTT.

Comment on this clonotype: An end of the junction differs from the germline gene, which may be a read error. V and J are TRBV7-2 and TRBJ2-3; either TRBD1 or TRBD2 may fit D (5 bases each). Germline loops: CDR1 SGHTA, CDR2 FQGNSA. The length of the CDR3 is 15 residues. CDR3 DNA: TGTGCCAGCAGCTTCATGGGACCACGCACAGATACACAGTATTTT. As protein: CASSFMGPRTDTQYF.

This clonotype was counted only a few times. The chain combines TRBV3-1 with TRBJ1-4; unclear D gene. This CDR3 contains 15 residues. The germline V and J ends were trimmed by 4 bases and 5 bases, with 14 bases remaining between them. CDR1 and CDR2 from the germline V gene are LGHDT and YNNKEL (reference sequence). The CDR3 DNA follows: TGTGCCAGCAGCCTCTACCGGGCAGAGAATGAAAAACTGTTTTTT. It encodes CASSLYRAENEKLFF.

This clonotype was seen only a few times. Just one base apart from a much larger clone, this may be a read error. The chain links TRBV6-1 to TRBJ2-5; D is unresolved. CDR3 size: 10 residues. Germline V gene sequence: CDR1 MNHNS, CDR2 SASEGT. V was trimmed by 3 bases and J by 5 bases, leaving 1 base between them. The CDR3 DNA follows: TGTGCCAGCAGTGACGAGACCCAGTACTTC. Translated: CASSDETQYF.

To note about this clonotype: One base away lies a much larger clone, so this may be a sequencing read error. The chain joins TRBV12-3 or TRBV12-4 to TRBJ2-4; no firm D call. The DNA end is a closer match to TRBJ2-7, so the J assignment may be wrong. This CDR3 is built from 13 residues. CDR3 loop: CASSLFVGYEQYF. The CDR3, as DNA: TGTGCCAGCAGTTTATTTGTAGGGTACGAGCAGTACTTC.